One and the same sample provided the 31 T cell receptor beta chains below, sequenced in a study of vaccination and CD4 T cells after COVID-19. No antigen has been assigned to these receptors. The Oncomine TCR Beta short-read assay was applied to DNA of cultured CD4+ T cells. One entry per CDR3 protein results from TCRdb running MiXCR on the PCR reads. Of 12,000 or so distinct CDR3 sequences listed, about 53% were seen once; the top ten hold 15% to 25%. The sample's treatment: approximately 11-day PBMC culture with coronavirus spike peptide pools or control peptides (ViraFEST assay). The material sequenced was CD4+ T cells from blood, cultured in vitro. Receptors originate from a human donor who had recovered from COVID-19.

This CDR3 reads CSARDRGRGEEKLFF. In DNA form, the CDR3 reads TGCAGTGCTAGAGATCGAGGACGGGGGGAAGAAAAACTGTTTTTT. The chain joins TRBV20-1 to TRBJ1-4, with D tentatively TRBD1 (5 bases). V was pared by 0 bases and J by 8 bases, with 16 bases between. The CDR3 has 15 residues. Germline V CDR1 and CDR2: DFQATT, SNEGSKA (reference sequence).

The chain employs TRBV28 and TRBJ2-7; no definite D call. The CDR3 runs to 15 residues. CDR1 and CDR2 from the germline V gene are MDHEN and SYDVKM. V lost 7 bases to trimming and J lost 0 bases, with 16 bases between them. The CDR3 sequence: CASTPLEGVSYEQYF. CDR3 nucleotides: TGTGCCAGCACCCCTTTGGAAGGTGTCTCCTACGAGCAGTACTTC.

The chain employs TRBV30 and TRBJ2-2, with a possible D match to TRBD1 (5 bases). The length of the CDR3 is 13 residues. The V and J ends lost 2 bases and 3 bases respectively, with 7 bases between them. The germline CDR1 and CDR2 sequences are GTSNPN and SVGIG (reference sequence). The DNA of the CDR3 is TGTGCCTGGAGTAGACAGTACACCGGGGAGCTGTTTTTT. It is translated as CAWSRQYTGELFF.

CDR3 bases: TGCGCCAGCAGCTTGTCGGGGGGTAACTATGGCTACACCTTC. Its protein product is CASSLSGGNYGYTF. V is TRBV5-1 and J is TRBJ1-2; D is perhaps TRBD1 (5 bases). Trimming shortened V by 1 base and J by 1 base, and 8 bases separated the two germline ends. CDR1 SGHRS and CDR2 YFSETQ come from the germline V gene. This CDR3 is 14 amino acids long.

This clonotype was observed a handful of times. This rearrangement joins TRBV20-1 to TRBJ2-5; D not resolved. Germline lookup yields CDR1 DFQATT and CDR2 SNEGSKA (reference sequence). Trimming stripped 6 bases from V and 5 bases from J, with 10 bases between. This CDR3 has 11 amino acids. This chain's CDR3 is CSAQIFETQYF. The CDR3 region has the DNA TGCAGTGCACAGATCTTCGAGACCCAGTACTTC.

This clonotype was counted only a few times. The CDR3 reads CASSLSHRWSNEQFF. DNA of the CDR3: TGTGCCAGCAGCTTATCCCACCGTTGGTCCAATGAGCAGTTCTTC. This chain uses TRBV7-9 with TRBJ2-1; no definite D call. The ends were cut back, 2 bases at V and 6 bases at J, with 14 bases in the middle. Germline assignment: CDR1 SEHNR and CDR2 FQNEAQ (reference sequence). The CDR3 consists of 15 residues.

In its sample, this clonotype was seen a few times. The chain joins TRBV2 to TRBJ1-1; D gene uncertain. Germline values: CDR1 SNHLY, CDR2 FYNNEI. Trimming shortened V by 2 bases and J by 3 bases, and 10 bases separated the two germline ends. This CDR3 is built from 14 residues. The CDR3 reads CASSEYQSDTEAFF. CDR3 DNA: TGTGCCAGCAGTGAATATCAGTCGGACACTGAAGCTTTCTTT.

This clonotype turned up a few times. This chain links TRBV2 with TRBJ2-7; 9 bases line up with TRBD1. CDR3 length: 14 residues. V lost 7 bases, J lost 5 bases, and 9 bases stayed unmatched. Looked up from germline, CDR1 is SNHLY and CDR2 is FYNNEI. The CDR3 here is CASILTGGIHEQYF. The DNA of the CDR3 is TGTGCCAGCATTCTGACAGGGGGTATCCACGAGCAGTACTTC.

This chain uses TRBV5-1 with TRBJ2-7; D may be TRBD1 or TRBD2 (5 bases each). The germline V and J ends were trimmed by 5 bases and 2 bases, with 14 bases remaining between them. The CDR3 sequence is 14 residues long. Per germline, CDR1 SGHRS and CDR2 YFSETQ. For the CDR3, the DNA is TGCGCCAGCAGACGGGACCCGGGAACCTACGAGCAGTACTTC. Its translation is CASRRDPGTYEQYF.

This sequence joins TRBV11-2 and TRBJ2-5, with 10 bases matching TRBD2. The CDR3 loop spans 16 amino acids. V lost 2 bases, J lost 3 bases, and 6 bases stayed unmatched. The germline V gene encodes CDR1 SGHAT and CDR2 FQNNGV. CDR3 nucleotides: TGTGCCAGCAGCTTATTTGTAGCGGGAGGAAAAGAGACCCAGTACTTC. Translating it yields CASSLFVAGGKETQYF.

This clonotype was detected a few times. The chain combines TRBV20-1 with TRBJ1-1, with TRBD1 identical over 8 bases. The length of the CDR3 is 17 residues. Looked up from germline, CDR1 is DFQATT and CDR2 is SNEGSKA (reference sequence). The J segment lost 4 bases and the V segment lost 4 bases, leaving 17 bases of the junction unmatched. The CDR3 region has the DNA TGCAGTGCTACCAGAGCGGGGCAGGGGGCCCTGAGCACTGAAGCTTTCTTT. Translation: CSATRAGQGALSTEAFF.

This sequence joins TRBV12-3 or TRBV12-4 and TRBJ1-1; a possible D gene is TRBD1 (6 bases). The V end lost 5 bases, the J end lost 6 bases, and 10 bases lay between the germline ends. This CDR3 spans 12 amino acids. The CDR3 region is CASSIQGAEAFF. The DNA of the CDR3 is TGTGCCAGCAGTATACAGGGTGCTGAAGCTTTCTTT.

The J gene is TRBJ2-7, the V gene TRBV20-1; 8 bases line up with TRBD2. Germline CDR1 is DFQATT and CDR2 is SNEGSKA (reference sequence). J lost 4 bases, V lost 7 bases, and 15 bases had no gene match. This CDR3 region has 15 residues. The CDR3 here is CSVVKLKRERYEQYF. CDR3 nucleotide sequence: TGCAGTGTCGTGAAACTGAAGCGGGAGAGGTACGAGCAGTACTTC.

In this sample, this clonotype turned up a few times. The DNA for the CDR3 is TGTGCCAGCAGCTTAACCGGGACACCTTATGGCTACACCTTC. Protein: CASSLTGTPYGYTF. The gene calls are TRBV7-9 and TRBJ1-2; a weak D match, TRBD1 (6 bases). Germline V gene data show CDR1 as SEHNR and CDR2 as FQNEAQ (reference sequence). The CDR3 is 14 amino acids. V was clipped by 2 bases and J by 5 bases, with 12 bases between them.

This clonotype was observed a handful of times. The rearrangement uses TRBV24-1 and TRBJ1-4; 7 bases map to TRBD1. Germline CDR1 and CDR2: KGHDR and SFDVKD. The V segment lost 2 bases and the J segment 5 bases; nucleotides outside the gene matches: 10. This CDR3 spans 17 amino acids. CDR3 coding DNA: TGTGCCACCAGTGATTCTCCCAGGGGGAGAGGGAATGAAAAACTGTTTTTT. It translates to CATSDSPRGRGNEKLFF.

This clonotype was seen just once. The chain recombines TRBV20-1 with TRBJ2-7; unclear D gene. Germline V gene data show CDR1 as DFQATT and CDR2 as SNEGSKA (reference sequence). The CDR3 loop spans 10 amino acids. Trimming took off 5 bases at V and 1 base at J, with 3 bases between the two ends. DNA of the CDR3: TGCAGTGCTGTATCCTACGAGCAGTACTTC. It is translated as CSAVSYEQYF.

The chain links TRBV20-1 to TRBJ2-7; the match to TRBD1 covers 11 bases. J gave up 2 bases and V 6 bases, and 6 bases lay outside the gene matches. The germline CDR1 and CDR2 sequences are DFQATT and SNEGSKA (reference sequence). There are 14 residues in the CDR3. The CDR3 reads CSASPGQGAYEQYF. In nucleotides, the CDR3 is TGCAGTGCGAGTCCGGGACAGGGGGCCTACGAGCAGTACTTC.

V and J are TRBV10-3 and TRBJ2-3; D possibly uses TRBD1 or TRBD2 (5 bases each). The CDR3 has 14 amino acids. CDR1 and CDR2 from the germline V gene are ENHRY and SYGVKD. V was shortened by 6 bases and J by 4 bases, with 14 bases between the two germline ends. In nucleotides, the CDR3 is TGTGCCATCAGGGCTCAGGGAGAGTCAGATACGCAGTATTTT. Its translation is CAIRAQGESDTQYF.

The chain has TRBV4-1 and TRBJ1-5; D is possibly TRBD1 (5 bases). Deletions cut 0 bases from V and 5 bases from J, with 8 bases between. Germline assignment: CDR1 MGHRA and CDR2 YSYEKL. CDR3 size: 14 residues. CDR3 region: CASSQERGYQPQHF. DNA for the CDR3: TGCGCCAGCAGCCAAGAGAGGGGATATCAGCCCCAGCATTTT.

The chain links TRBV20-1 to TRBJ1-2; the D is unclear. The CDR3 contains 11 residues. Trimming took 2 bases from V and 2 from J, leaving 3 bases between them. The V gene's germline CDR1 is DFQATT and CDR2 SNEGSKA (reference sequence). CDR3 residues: CSARQNYGYTF. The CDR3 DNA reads TGCAGTGCTAGACAGAACTATGGCTACACCTTC.

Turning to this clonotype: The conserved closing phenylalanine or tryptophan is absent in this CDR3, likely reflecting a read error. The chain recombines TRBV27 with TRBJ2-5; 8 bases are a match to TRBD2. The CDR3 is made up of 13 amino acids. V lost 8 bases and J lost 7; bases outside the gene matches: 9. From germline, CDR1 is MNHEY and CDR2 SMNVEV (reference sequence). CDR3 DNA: TGTGCCAGCTCTAAGCGGGAGAGAGGGACCCAGTACCTC. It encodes CASSKRERGTQYL.

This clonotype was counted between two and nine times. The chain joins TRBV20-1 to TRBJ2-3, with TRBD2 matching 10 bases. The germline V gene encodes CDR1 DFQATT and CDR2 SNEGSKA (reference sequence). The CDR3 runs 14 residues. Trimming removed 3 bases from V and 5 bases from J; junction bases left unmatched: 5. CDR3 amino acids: CSARALAGEDTQYF. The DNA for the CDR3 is TGCAGTGCTAGGGCCCTAGCGGGAGAAGATACGCAGTATTTT.

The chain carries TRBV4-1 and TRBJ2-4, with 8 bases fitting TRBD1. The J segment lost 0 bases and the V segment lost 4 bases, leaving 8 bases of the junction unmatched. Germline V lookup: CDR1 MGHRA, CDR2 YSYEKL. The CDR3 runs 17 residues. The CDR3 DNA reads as TGCGCCAGCAGCCCCGGAGACAGGGGACTAGCCAAAAACATTCAGTACTTC. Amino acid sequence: CASSPGDRGLAKNIQYF.

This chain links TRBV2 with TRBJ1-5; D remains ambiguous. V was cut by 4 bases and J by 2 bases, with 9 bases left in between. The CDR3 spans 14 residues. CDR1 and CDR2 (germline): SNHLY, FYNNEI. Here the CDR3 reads CASSVRQGNQPQHF. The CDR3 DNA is TGTGCCAGCAGTGTACGGCAGGGCAATCAGCCCCAGCATTTT. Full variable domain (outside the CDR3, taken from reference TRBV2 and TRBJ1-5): EPEVTQTPSHQVTQMGQEVILRCVPISNHLYFYWYRQILGQKVEFLVSFYNNEISEKSEIFDDQFSVERPDGSNFTLKIRSTKLEDSAMYFCASSVRQGNQPQHFGDGTRLSIL.

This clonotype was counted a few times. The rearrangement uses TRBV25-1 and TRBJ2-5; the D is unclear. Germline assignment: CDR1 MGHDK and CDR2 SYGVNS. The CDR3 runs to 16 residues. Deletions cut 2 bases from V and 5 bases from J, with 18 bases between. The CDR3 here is CASSERAPGPVETQYF. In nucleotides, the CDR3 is TGTGCCAGCAGTGAAAGGGCTCCGGGCCCGGTGGAGACCCAGTACTTC.

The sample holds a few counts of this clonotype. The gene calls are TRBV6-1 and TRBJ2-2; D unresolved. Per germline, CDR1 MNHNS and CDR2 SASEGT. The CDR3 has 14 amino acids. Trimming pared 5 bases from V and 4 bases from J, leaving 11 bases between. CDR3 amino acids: CASSNNPGTGELFF. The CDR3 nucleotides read TGTGCCAGCAGTAATAACCCGGGCACCGGGGAGCTGTTTTTT.

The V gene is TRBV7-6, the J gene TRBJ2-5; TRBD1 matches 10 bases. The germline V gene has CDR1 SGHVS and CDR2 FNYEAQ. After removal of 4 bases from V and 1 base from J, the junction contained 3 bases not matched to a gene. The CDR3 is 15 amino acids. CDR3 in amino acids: CASSWTGGGQETQYF. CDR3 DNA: TGTGCCAGCAGCTGGACAGGGGGGGGCCAAGAGACCCAGTACTTC.

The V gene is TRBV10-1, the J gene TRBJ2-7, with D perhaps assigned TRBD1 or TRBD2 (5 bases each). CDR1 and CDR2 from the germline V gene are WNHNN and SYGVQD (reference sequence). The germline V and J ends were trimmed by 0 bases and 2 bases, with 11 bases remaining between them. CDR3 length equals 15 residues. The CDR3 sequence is CASSESIGTAYEQYF. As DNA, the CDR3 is TGCGCCAGCAGTGAGTCGATAGGGACCGCCTACGAGCAGTACTTC.

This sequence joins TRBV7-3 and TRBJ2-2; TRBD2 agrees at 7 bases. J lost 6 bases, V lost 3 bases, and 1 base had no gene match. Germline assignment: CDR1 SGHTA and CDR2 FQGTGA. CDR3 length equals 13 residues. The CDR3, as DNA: TGTGCCAGCAGCTTTCGGGGGGCCGGGGAGCTGTTTTTT. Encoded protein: CASSFRGAGELFF.

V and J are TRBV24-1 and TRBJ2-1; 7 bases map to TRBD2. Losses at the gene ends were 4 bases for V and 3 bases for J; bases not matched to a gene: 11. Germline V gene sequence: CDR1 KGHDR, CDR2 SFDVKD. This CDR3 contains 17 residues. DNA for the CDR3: TGTGCCACCAGTGACGGGAGGCTAGCCGACCACTACAATGAGCAGTTCTTC. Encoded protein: CATSDGRLADHYNEQFF.

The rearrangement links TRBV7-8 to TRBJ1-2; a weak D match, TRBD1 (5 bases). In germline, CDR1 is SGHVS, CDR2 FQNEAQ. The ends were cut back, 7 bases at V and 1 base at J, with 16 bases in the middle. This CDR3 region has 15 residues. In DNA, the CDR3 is TGTGCCAGCACCCAAGCCGGGGGGGTTAACTATGGCTACACCTTC. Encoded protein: CASTQAGGVNYGYTF.